This T cell receptor beta chain appears in the sequencing data of a study of T cells in Graves' hyperthyroidism and ophthalmopathy (dated by TCRdb to the late 2010s). In the study overall: Peripheral blood samples were taken at the time of initial diagnosis, prior to any treatment. After blood sampling, hyperthyroidism patients were treated with methimazole at a starting dose of 30 mg daily, and ophthalmopathy patients were treated with high-dose intravenous methylprednisolone. To identify TCR V-J signatures that set the groups apart, the researchers used a discovery cohort of 90 to 100 patients, made up of around 42 with Graves' ophthalmopathy and about 60 with stable Graves' hyperthyroidism. According to the paper, TCR Vbeta CDR3 sequencing was carried out on 120 to 150 peripheral blood samples, which came from 40 to 45 ophthalmopathy, under 80 hyperthyroidism and some 17 progressor patients. Thyroid tissue and blood T-cell repertoires from several Graves' hyperthyroidism patients were also compared in the study. The 100 discovery patients were divided at random into training and test sets in a 7:3 ratio. Whether ophthalmopathy could be predicted prospectively was tested in an independent validation cohort made up of 18 to 20 hyperthyroidism patients plus 17 patients who later progressed to ophthalmopathy.

Beyond this particular receptor, the publication reports: In cross-validation, a model built on a 13 V-J signature told ophthalmopathy apart from stable hyperthyroidism with approximately 90% sensitivity and approximately 84% specificity, and in testing the same model reached 80%/75%. During validation, the model predicted progression to ophthalmopathy a median of around 6 months ahead of onset, with more than 60% sensitivity and 72% to 80% specificity. Blood samples also contained most of the expanded thyroid clonotypes (frequency above 0.001), which suggests that blood repertoires may reflect thyroid immune responses. Sample size was not statistically predetermined, and investigators were not blinded to group allocation.

Reading the germline V gene gives CDR1 SQVTM and CDR2 ANQGSEA. The CDR3 runs 15 residues from the cysteine to the phenylalanine. This entry keeps only the CDR3 DNA: 45 bases, framed from base 1. V has 8 bases trimmed and J has 5 bases trimmed; junction bases matching no gene number 12. The sample holds many counts of this clonotype. Its antigen target is currently unknown. No per-base quality is available; no much larger clone lies one base away. Ophthalmopathy patients had moderately to severely active disease, with a Clinical Activity Score of 3 or more, a NOSPECS grade of 4 or more, and a disease duration of less than 3 months. Any patient with an uncontrolled infection, another autoimmune disease, pregnancy or lactation was excluded. Clinical symptoms, serum thyroxine and TRAb, thyroid ultrasound, and orbital computed tomography formed the basis for the diagnoses. Ficoll-Paque density gradient centrifugation was used to isolate PBMCs from about 9 ml of fresh peripheral blood. Trizol reagent was used to extract total RNA, and RNA quality was then checked on an Agilent 2100 Bioanalyzer.

TCR beta CDR3 regions were amplified from RNA transcripts. The TCR CDR3 was subjected to a first round of RT-PCR using the HTBI primer set and the Qiagen OneStep RT-PCR kit. The libraries were constructed in a second round of multiplex PCR and then size-selected and purified. Sequencing of the libraries was done on an Illumina HiSeq2000 using paired-end 100 bp reads. Concerning the study's data processing: SOAPnuke was used to process the raw data, throwing out any read that contained adapters or uncalled bases, had a mean Phred below 15, or lacked an exact constant-primer or identifier match. COPE v1.2.5 was used to merge high-quality paired reads, and clonotypes were defined as unique nucleotide sequences. MiTCR v1.1 was used to align clonotypes to the IMGT TRBV, TRBD and TRBJ reference segments. The analysis was restricted to V-J combinations with a frequency above 0.0001, which together covered just over 99% of the repertoires. The TCS score was defined as F50 (clonal expansion) divided by E x V (chaos), with BLOSUM62-based TCRdist calculated between CDR3 peptides within each V-J. Welch's t-statistics and random forest reduced 500 to 550 V-J features to 13, which were used in a naive Bayes classifier (R e1071). The public reads were reanalyzed by TCRdb: fastp trimming at Q25, MiXCR alignment, in-frame beta chains only. Rows are unified per CDR3 protein, each entry keeping the most common DNA and genes. It is TCRdb's table, rather than the study itself, that gives the V and J calls and clone size. The sample table records 620,000 or so distinct CDR3 sequences; about 14% of these occur just once. The ten largest clones take up 9.5% to 15% of the sample.

Input material: blood. This TCR was recovered from a woman aged 45-65 years with Graves' ophthalmopathy. The rearranged segments are TRBV29-1 and TRBJ1-1; the junction holds 12 bases that match TRBD1. The CDR3 reads as follows: CSTKGTGGALTEAFF. The DNA is as follows: TGCAGCACAAAAGGGACAGGGGGCGCATTAACTGAAGCTTTCTTT.